These T cell receptor beta chains were read from a single sample in a study of prognosis after radiotherapy for stage I lung cancer. TCRdb re-analysed the multiplex PCR reads in MiXCR, keeping a single row per CDR3 protein. The data show approximately 35,000 distinct CDR3 sequences, about 32% seen once. Sequencing used PBMCs, obtained before or after stereotactic body radiation therapy (not recorded which). These receptors were taken from a donor over 45 with non-small cell lung cancer. Each CDR3 is given with its conserved first and last residue. The D gene is left open where the match is weak. Clone size appears in some rows only: once, few, many, or a class for an expanded clone.

len | d_gene | j_gene | abundance | v_gene | CDR3aa | CDR3nt
14 | TRBD2 | TRBJ2-7 | many | TRBV12-3/TRBV12-4 | CASTKGGASYEQYF | TGTGCCAGCACCAAGGGAGGGGCCTCCTACGAGCAGTACTTC
14 | NA | TRBJ2-2 | many | TRBV11-3 | CASSLLADTGELFF | TGTGCCAGCAGCTTGTTAGCGGACACCGGGGAGCTGTTTTTT
14 | TRBD1 | TRBJ1-1 | NA | TRBV7-9 | CASSNSGGGTEAFF | TGTGCCAGCAGCAACTCAGGGGGGGGCACTGAAGCTTTCTTT
15 | TRBD1 | TRBJ1-5 | many | TRBV20-1 | CSASPSDRVFQPQHF | TGCAGTGCCTCGCCGTCGGACAGGGTGTTTCAGCCCCAGCATTTT
15 | NA | TRBJ1-2 | NA | TRBV6-1 | CASRLRVWGFYGYTF | TGTGCCAGCAGACTCAGGGTATGGGGCTTTTATGGCTACACCTTC
15 | TRBD1 | TRBJ2-2 | NA | TRBV6-2/TRBV6-3 | CASIEYRGTSGELFF | TGTGCCAGCATTGAGTACAGGGGAACGTCCGGGGAGCTGTTTTTT
14 | TRBD2 | TRBJ2-7 | many | TRBV6-1 | CASSESGGANEQYF | TGTGCCAGCAGCGAAAGCGGGGGGGCTAACGAGCAGTACTTC
15 | NA | TRBJ1-1 | many | TRBV7-2 | CASSLAGFSATEAFF | TGTGCCAGCAGCTTAGCAGGGTTCTCGGCCACTGAAGCTTTCTTT
14 | NA | TRBJ2-7 | many | TRBV10-3 | CAISRSPQGYEQYF | TGTGCCATCAGTCGCTCCCCCCAGGGCTACGAGCAGTACTTC
15 | TRBD2 | TRBJ2-5 | many | TRBV7-6 | CASSLGTSYSETQYF | TGTGCCAGCAGCTTAGGGACTAGTTATTCAGAGACCCAGTACTTC
12 | NA | TRBJ2-7 | NA | TRBV6-1 | CASRVQSYEHYF | TGTGCCAGCAGGGTCCAGAGCTACGAGCATTACTTC
12 | NA | TRBJ1-1 | medium-sized | TRBV6-2/TRBV6-3 | CASSYLRGEAFF | TGTGCCAGCAGTTACTTGAGAGGGGAAGCTTTCTTT
15 | NA | TRBJ2-7 | many | TRBV20-1 | CSARSRERAHYEQYF | TGCAGTGCTAGAAGCCGAGAAAGGGCCCACTACGAGCAGTACTTC
15 | NA | TRBJ1-1 | many | TRBV6-1 | CASSEGGRQNTEAFF | TGTGCCAGCAGTGAAGGCGGCAGGCAGAACACTGAAGCTTTCTTT
11 | NA | TRBJ1-3 | many | TRBV3-1 | CASQQRNTIYF | TGTGCCAGCCAGCAAAGAAACACCATATATTTT
14 | NA | TRBJ2-2 | many | TRBV4-2 | CASRGMEDPGELFF | TGTGCCAGCAGAGGAATGGAGGACCCCGGGGAGCTGTTTTTT
16 | TRBD2 | TRBJ2-1 | many | TRBV6-2/TRBV6-3 | CASSLAGGNSYNEQFF | TGTGCCAGCAGTCTAGCGGGGGGAAACTCCTACAATGAGCAGTTCTTC
13 | NA | TRBJ1-2 | many | TRBV6-4 | CASSRSAKYGYTF | TGTGCCAGCAGTAGGTCAGCCAAGTATGGCTACACCTTC
16 | TRBD1 | TRBJ2-3 | many | TRBV6-2/TRBV6-3 | CASSPKAQGYTDTQYF | TGTGCCAGCAGCCCCAAGGCACAGGGGTATACAGATACGCAGTATTTT
15 | NA | TRBJ2-2 | many | TRBV20-1 | CSARGGPLLAGELFF | TGCAGTGCTAGAGGGGGGCCTCTTTTGGCCGGGGAGCTGTTTTTT
16 | NA | TRBJ1-4 | NA | TRBV12-3/TRBV12-4 | CASSQAPRPTNEKLFF | TGTGCCAGCAGCCAAGCCCCACGACCAACTAATGAGAAACTGTTTTTT
18 | TRBD2 | TRBJ2-1 | many | TRBV9 | CASSVALGVAGASGEQFF | TGTGCCAGCAGCGTAGCTCTGGGGGTAGCGGGGGCTTCAGGGGAGCAGTTCTTC
14 | NA | TRBJ1-4 | many | TRBV7-6 | CASSLRQFSEKLFF | TGTGCCAGCAGCCTACGGCAGTTTAGTGAAAAACTGTTTTTT
15 | NA | TRBJ2-1 | NA | TRBV2 | CASSASRSSYNEQFF | TGTGCCAGCAGTGCTAGCAGGAGCTCCTACAATGAGCAGTTCTTC
15 | TRBD1 | TRBJ1-3 | many | TRBV6-1 | CASSKDRASGNTIYF | TGTGCCAGCAGCAAAGACAGGGCTTCTGGAAACACCATATATTTT
14 | TRBD1 | TRBJ1-4 | NA | TRBV5-1 | CASSPGQGDEKLFF | TGTGCCAGCAGCCCAGGACAGGGGGATGAAAAACTGTTTTTT
15 | NA | TRBJ2-6 | many | TRBV28 | CASSYAGSGANVLTF | TGTGCCAGCAGTTATGCAGGCTCCGGGGCCAACGTCCTGACTTTC
15 | NA | TRBJ2-2 | many | TRBV11-2 | CASSLDSGVAGELFF | TGTGCCAGCAGCTTAGATTCGGGGGTCGCCGGGGAGCTGTTTTTT
14 | NA | TRBJ2-7 | many | TRBV9 | CASSVGPEAYEQYF | TGTGCCAGCAGCGTGGGTCCGGAAGCCTACGAGCAGTACTTC
15 | NA | TRBJ1-1 | few | TRBV18 | CASSPIRVWNTEAFF | TGTGCCAGCTCACCGATCCGGGTGTGGAACACTGAAGCTTTCTTT
14 | NA | TRBJ2-5 | many | TRBV20-1 | CSARQAGAQETQYF | TGCAGTGCGAGACAAGCAGGCGCACAAGAGACCCAGTACTTC
15 | NA | TRBJ1-3 | NA | TRBV6-5 | CASSYSGGFGNTIYF | TGTGCCAGCAGTTACTCAGGGGGGTTTGGAAACACCATATATTTT
14 | NA | TRBJ1-1 | NA | TRBV6-1 | CASIGYSINTEAFF | TGTGCCAGCATAGGGTACAGCATTAACACTGAAGCTTTCTTT
18 | NA | TRBJ1-1 | many | TRBV6-1 | CASSPNNNRVWGNTEAFF | TGTGCCAGCAGCCCTAACAATAACAGGGTTTGGGGGAACACTGAAGCTTTCTTT
14 | NA | TRBJ1-2 | many | TRBV2 | CASSDPGTLYGYTF | TGTGCCAGCAGTGACCCGGGGACCCTTTATGGCTACACCTTC
17 | TRBD1 | TRBJ1-1 | many | TRBV15 | CATSRATGVVLDTEAFF | TGTGCCACCAGCAGAGCTACAGGGGTGGTTTTAGACACTGAAGCTTTCTTT
16 | TRBD1 | TRBJ2-1 | many | TRBV18 | CASSPETGKGYNEQFF | TGTGCCAGCTCACCCGAGACAGGGAAGGGCTACAATGAGCAGTTCTTC
15 | TRBD1 | TRBJ1-5 | many | TRBV12-3/TRBV12-4 | CASSPNRGADQPQHF | TGTGCCAGCAGTCCAAACAGGGGGGCCGATCAGCCCCAGCATTTT
14 | NA | TRBJ1-4 | many | TRBV12-3/TRBV12-4 | CASSLSGINEKLFF | TGTGCCAGCAGTTTATCAGGGATTAATGAAAAACTGTTTTTT
22 | TRBD2 | TRBJ2-3 | many | TRBV20-1 | CSARVGPGLAGLKLRGTDTQYF | TGCAGTGCTAGAGTGGGACCGGGACTAGCGGGGTTAAAGCTCAGGGGCACAGATACGCAGTATTTT
15 | TRBD2 | TRBJ2-7 | many | TRBV20-1 | CSAFLPGGRSYEQYF | TGCAGTGCTTTCCTACCGGGGGGGCGTTCCTACGAGCAGTACTTC
17 | NA | TRBJ2-2 | NA | TRBV5-4 | CASSSKLTGRGTRELFF | TGTGCCAGCAGCTCAAAGCTGACAGGTCGGGGCACCCGGGAGCTGTTTTTT